Detailed here is one TCR beta chain. These data belong to a study of blood T cell repertoires in COVID-19. Study information: Material from acute and convalescent COVID-19 was sourced from the United States, Italy and Spain. Nucleic acid was either cDNA or gDNA, and it came from T cells, B-cell-depleted T cells, or PBMCs.

Germline-derived CDR1 and CDR2 are SGHDT and YYEEEE. The CDR3 covers 16 residues. V shed 4 bases, J shed 5 bases, and the junction held 10 bases outside the gene matches. The Seattle patients joined while their infection was active and were tracked longitudinally afterward. Original processing notes: Amplified reference gene primers provided the basis for estimating nucleated cell counts. Some clones are missing from TCRdb's copy, which holds only in-frame ones; the method was immunoSEQ multiplex PCR. V, J and clone size are those of that table, while D and trimming were read from the DNA. The sample shows approximately 170,000 clones, roughly 90% of them seen only once.

The sample was peripheral blood. The chain joins TRBV5-6 to TRBJ2-5, with 11 bases that match TRBD2. The TCR comes from a woman in her sixties or seventies with COVID-19, enrolled during active disease. CDR3 bases: TGTGCCAGCAGCAGATTAGCGGGAGGGTTCATGGAGACCCAGTACTTC. Translated: CASSRLAGGFMETQYF.